Listed below are T cell receptor beta chains from one sample, sequenced in a study of beta chain features in type 1 diabetes. The assay was immunoSEQ multiplex PCR, and TCRdb's table has in-frame clones only and misses some. The sample lists a few hundred thousand clones, around 21% occurring once. The sequenced sample consisted of naive CD4+ T cells from blood. The receptors were sampled from a middle-aged woman with type 1 diabetes. Each CDR3 is given with its conserved first and last residue. D genes are given only for firm matches. Part of the rows lack a size; the others show once, few, many or a class for expanded clones.

TRBJ2-7,TRBV5-1,few,TRBD2,TGCGCCAGCAGCTTGGTAGCGGGCTACGAGCAGTACTTC,CASSLVAGYEQYF
TRBJ1-2,TRBV5-4,NA,TRBD1,TGTGCCAGCACCCCGACCCAGACAGGGGCTGGCTACACCTTC,CASTPTQTGAGYTF
TRBJ1-2,TRBV4-2,few,TRBD1,TGTGCCAGCAGCCAAGATCTTCCAGGCATGGGGACAGGGTATGGCTACACCTTC,CASSQDLPGMGTGYGYTF
TRBJ1-5,TRBV10-3,NA,NA,TGTGCCATCAATGCGGGACCGAGTCAGCCCCAGCATTTT,CAINAGPSQPQHF
TRBJ2-2,TRBV6-6,few,NA,TGTGCCAGCAGTCAATCCCGACAGGTCGGGGAGCTGTTTTTT,CASSQSRQVGELFF
TRBJ1-4,TRBV4-3,NA,NA,TGCGCCAGCAGCCAATCTCGGACAGCCGGTAATGAAAAACTGTTTTTT,CASSQSRTAGNEKLFF
TRBJ1-1,TRBV7-9,NA,NA,TGTGCCAGCAGCTTGACAGTGAACACTGAAGCTTTCTTT,CASSLTVNTEAFF
TRBJ1-6,TRBV29-1,NA,NA,TGCAGCGTTGGCGAGGGCGGGTCACCCCTCCACTTT,CSVGEGGSPLHF
TRBJ2-5,TRBV28,few,TRBD2,TGTGCCAGCAGTTCCTCTTTACTAGCGGGGGGGCTGGGGACCCAGTACTTC,CASSSSLLAGGLGTQYF
TRBJ1-1,TRBV30,few,NA,TGTGCCTGGAGGCAGGAGGGGACTGAAGCTTTCTTT,CAWRQEGTEAFF
TRBJ2-5,TRBV9,NA,NA,TGTGCCAGCAGCGCCTCTAGCGAAGAGACCCAGTACTTC,CASSASSEETQYF
TRBJ1-5,TRBV5-1,few,NA,TGCGCCAGCAGCCTTGACGGGAACAATCAGCCCCAGCATTTT,CASSLDGNNQPQHF
TRBJ2-6,TRBV28,NA,TRBD1,TGTGCCAGCTGGGACAGGGGGCACACTGGGGCCAACGTCCTGACTTTC,CASWDRGHTGANVLTF
TRBJ2-1,TRBV29-1,few,NA,TGCAGCGTTGACTTTAACAATGAGCAGTTCTTC,CSVDFNNEQFF
TRBJ1-5,TRBV29-1,few,NA,TGCAGCGCTATCATAGGGAGCGGTGGGAATCAGCCCCAGCATTTT,CSAIIGSGGNQPQHF
TRBJ2-5,TRBV5-1,few,TRBD1,TGCGCCAGCAGCTGGGACAGGGAGGGTGAGGAGACCCAGTACTTC,CASSWDREGEETQYF
TRBJ1-5,TRBV30,NA,TRBD1,TGTGCCTGGAGCGGACGGGACAGGGATCAGCCCCAGCATTTT,CAWSGRDRDQPQHF
TRBJ2-5,TRBV28,few,NA,TGTGCCAGCAGTAGACGGGCAGGGGGACTGGAGACCCAGTACTTC,CASSRRAGGLETQYF
TRBJ2-5,TRBV4-2,few,NA,TGTGCCAGCAGCCAAGATCAGGGATCTATGGGGACCCAGTACTTC,CASSQDQGSMGTQYF
TRBJ2-1,TRBV28,few,NA,TGTGCCAGCAGTTATTACAGGGAGACCCCCTACAATGAGCAGTTCTTC,CASSYYRETPYNEQFF
TRBJ1-1,TRBV29-1,few,NA,TGCAGCGTTGGAGGCTCCACCGGGAACACTGAAGCTTTCTTT,CSVGGSTGNTEAFF
TRBJ1-5,TRBV6-5,once,NA,TGTGCCAGCAGTTACTCCCAGGTTAGCAATCAGCCCCAGCATTTT,CASSYSQVSNQPQHF
TRBJ1-1,TRBV5-1,NA,NA,TGCGCCAGCAGCCGGACGGGGGGCACTGAAGCTTTCTTT,CASSRTGGTEAFF
TRBJ1-2,TRBV28,NA,TRBD1,TGTGCCAGCAGTTTGGGACAGGGCAGTTTAGGCTACACCTTC,CASSLGQGSLGYTF
TRBJ2-2,TRBV4-3,NA,NA,TGCGCCAGCAGCCAGAGCCCCCACGGGAGCGGAGGGAACACCGGGGAGCTGTTTTTT,CASSQSPHGSGGNTGELFF
TRBJ1-1,TRBV29-1,NA,NA,TGCAGCGTTGGACAGTACATGAACACTGAAGCTTTCTTT,CSVGQYMNTEAFF
TRBJ2-3,TRBV23-1,NA,NA,TGCGCCAGCAGTCCTGACCAGCGGAACACTAGCACAGATACGCAGTATTTT,CASSPDQRNTSTDTQYF
TRBJ2-7,TRBV4-2,NA,NA,TGTGCCAGCAGCCAAGATACCAGCGGAGGCTCCTACGAGCAGTACTTC,CASSQDTSGGSYEQYF
TRBJ1-5,TRBV4-3,NA,TRBD1,TGCGCCAGCAGCCAAGATCGGGACAGCCATAATCAGCCCCAGCATTTT,CASSQDRDSHNQPQHF
TRBJ1-4,TRBV30,NA,NA,TGTGCCTGGAGTGACTCCTCCTATGAAAAACTGTTTTTT,CAWSDSSYEKLFF
TRBJ1-2,TRBV7-3,NA,NA,TGTGCCAGCAGCCCTCGAACAGACGCGGGCTACACCTTC,CASSPRTDAGYTF
TRBJ2-7,TRBV7-2,NA,TRBD1,TGTGCCAGCAGCCGTCCGGACAGGGGCGACGAGCAGTACTTC,CASSRPDRGDEQYF
TRBJ2-4,TRBV19,NA,TRBD1,TGTGCCAGTAGTCTCCAGGGGGCTCGGGCCAAAAACATTCAGTACTTC,CASSLQGARAKNIQYF
TRBJ2-5,TRBV5-1,NA,TRBD1,TGCGCCAGCAGCTTAAGACAGGGATCGCCCCAAGAGACCCAGTACTTC,CASSLRQGSPQETQYF
TRBJ1-2,TRBV19,once,TRBD1,TGTGCCAGTAGCAGCCTTCCGGGACAGGGTCCTTATGGCTACACCTTC,CASSSLPGQGPYGYTF
TRBJ2-1,TRBV7-8,NA,NA,TGTGCCAGCAGCTTAGGGGCAGGGTCAAATGAGCAGTTCTTC,CASSLGAGSNEQFF
TRBJ1-1,TRBV29-1,few,NA,TGCAGCGCCTCACGGCGGGGGGAGATCACTGAAGCTTTCTTT,CSASRRGEITEAFF
TRBJ1-2,TRBV5-1,few,NA,TGCGCCTCACGGGATTCTAACTATGGCTACACCTTC,CASRDSNYGYTF
TRBJ1-1,TRBV7-6,once,TRBD1,TGTGCCAGCAGGGGGGCAGGGGGGACTGAAGCTTTCTTT,CASRGAGGTEAFF
TRBJ2-1,TRBV5-1,few,TRBD2,TGCGCCAGCAGCCCTGGCGGGAGAGCCTACAATGAGCAGTTCTTC,CASSPGGRAYNEQFF
TRBJ2-5,TRBV27,NA,TRBD1,TGTGCCAGCAGTCTGGGACAGGGAAGTGGGACCCAGTACTTC,CASSLGQGSGTQYF
TRBJ2-3,TRBV29-1,few,TRBD2,TGCAGCGTTGAAAGCGGGGCTACAGATACGCAGTATTTT,CSVESGATDTQYF
TRBJ1-1,TRBV9,NA,TRBD1,TGTGCCAGCAGCACAGGGACAGGGGGAGCTTTCTTT,CASSTGTGGAFF
TRBJ1-3,TRBV2,few,NA,TGTGCCAGCAGGTTGGACAGCTCTGGAAACACCATATATTTT,CASRLDSSGNTIYF
TRBJ1-1,TRBV7-9,NA,TRBD1,TGTGCCAGCAGCTTGGGACAGTTGAACACTGAAGCTTTCTTT,CASSLGQLNTEAFF
TRBJ1-1,TRBV18,NA,TRBD1,TGTGCCAGCTCACCGACAGGGGGGCTCACTGAAGCTTTCTTT,CASSPTGGLTEAFF
TRBJ2-5,TRBV4-3,NA,TRBD1,TGCGCCAGCAGCCAGGGACAGGGAGGAGGTGAGACCCAGTACTTC,CASSQGQGGGETQYF
TRBJ1-1,TRBV29-1,NA,NA,TGCAGCCCGGTGGTGAGAAACACTGAAGCTTTCTTT,CSPVVRNTEAFF
TRBJ1-2,TRBV4-1,few,TRBD1,TGCGCCAGCAGCCAAAGGCCGGAACAGGGGTTAGAGGGCTACACCTTC,CASSQRPEQGLEGYTF